The clone carrying this T cell receptor beta chain came up a few times. In the source study's methods: Reference gene primer amplification gave estimated nucleated cell counts. Assay used: immunoSEQ multiplex PCR; TCRdb lists only in-frame clones, some missing. Clone size and V and J calls were adopted from that table, with D and trimming inferred from the DNA. The sample gives some 88,000 clones, over 75% of which show up once; about 14% is in the top ten. Germline V gene data show CDR1 as SGHRS and CDR2 as YFSETQ. V lost 4 bases to trimming and J lost 4 bases, with 15 bases between them. This CDR3 comprises 15 residues. This entry belongs to a study of blood T cell repertoires in COVID-19. On the study more broadly: COVID-19 samples collected from the United States, Italy and Spain covered acute and convalescent phases. PBMCs, B-cell-depleted T cells, or T cells provided the cDNA or gDNA that made up the material.

Sequenced material: peripheral blood. This receptor was obtained from a woman between 65 and 79 years old with acute or convalescent COVID-19. This chain connects TRBV5-1 to TRBJ2-1; possible D gene TRBD1, 5 bases. CDR3 loop: CASSPTGAPYNEQFF. The DNA of the CDR3 is TGCGCCAGCAGCCCCACTGGGGCTCCATACAATGAGCAGTTCTTC. Supplemented by reference TRBV5-1 and TRBJ2-1, the full variable domain reads KAGVTQTPRYLIKTRGQQVTLSCSPISGHRSVSWYQQTPGQGLQFLFEYFSETQRNKGNFPGRFSGRQFSNSRSEMNVSTLELGDSALYLCASSPTGAPYNEQFFGPGTRLTVL.